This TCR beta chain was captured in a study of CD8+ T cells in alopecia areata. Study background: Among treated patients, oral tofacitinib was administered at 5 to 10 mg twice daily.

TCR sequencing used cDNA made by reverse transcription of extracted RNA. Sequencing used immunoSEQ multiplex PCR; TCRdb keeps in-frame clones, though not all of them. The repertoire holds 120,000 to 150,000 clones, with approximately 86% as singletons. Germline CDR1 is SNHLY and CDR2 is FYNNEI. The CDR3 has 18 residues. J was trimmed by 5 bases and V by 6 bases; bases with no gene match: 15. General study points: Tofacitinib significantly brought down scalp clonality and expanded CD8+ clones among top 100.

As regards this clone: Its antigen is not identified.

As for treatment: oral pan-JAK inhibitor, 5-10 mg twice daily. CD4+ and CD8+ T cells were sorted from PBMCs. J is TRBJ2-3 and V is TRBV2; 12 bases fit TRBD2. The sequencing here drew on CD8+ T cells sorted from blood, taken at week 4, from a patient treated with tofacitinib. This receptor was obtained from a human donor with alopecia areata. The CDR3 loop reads CASRTTIGLAGPQDTQYF. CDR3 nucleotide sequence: TGTGCCAGCAGGACCACGATCGGACTAGCGGGGCCACAAGATACGCAGTATTTT.